These 20 T cell receptor beta chains share one sample of origin, sequenced in a study of cytomegalovirus exposure and HLA in healthy donors. Both 60 Vbeta primers and 13 Jbeta primers went into the PCR. Here immunoSEQ multiplex PCR was the method, and the copy in TCRdb shows in-frame clones only, minus some. The sample carries more than 140,000 clones, roughly 87% recorded once. Source material: PBMCs. All receptors come from a man between 25 and 39 years old in good health and CMV-seropositive.

This chain joins TRBV5-1 and TRBJ2-7; tentatively, D is TRBD1 (6 bases). CDR1 and CDR2 (germline): SGHRS, YFSETQ. The CDR3 has 13 residues. Trimming took 1 base from V and 2 from J, leaving 7 bases between them. CDR3 coding DNA: TGCGCCAGCAGCTTGTACAGGGCCTACGAGCAGTACTTC. As protein: CASSLYRAYEQYF.

V usage is TRBV2 and J usage is TRBJ2-7; possible D gene TRBD1, 5 bases. CDR1 is SNHLY and CDR2 is FYNNEI in the germline V gene. Trimming removed 4 bases at V and 3 bases at J, with 7 bases between. This CDR3 region has 12 residues. For the CDR3, the DNA is TGTGCCAGCAGTGGACAGTTCTACGAGCAGTACTTC. Translating gives CASSGQFYEQYF.

This chain joins TRBV28 and TRBJ2-4; no clear D gene. CDR1 and CDR2 from the germline V gene are MDHEN and SYDVKM. Trimming cost V 5 bases and J 0 bases, with 8 bases left between them. The CDR3 has 14 residues. CDR3 loop: CASSRSLAKNIQYF. The CDR3 nucleotides read TGTGCCAGCAGTCGGTCCCTAGCCAAAAACATTCAGTACTTC.

This clone appeared once. V usage is TRBV12-5 and J usage is TRBJ1-5; possibly TRBD1 for D (5 bases). Trimming took 7 bases from V and 0 from J, leaving 22 bases between them. Germline assignment: CDR1 LGHNT and CDR2 FRNRAP. This CDR3 has 18 residues. CDR3 sequence (DNA): TGTGCTAGTGCCTCAACAGGCAGAACATCCTATAGCAATCAGCCCCAGCATTTT. It specifies CASASTGRTSYSNQPQHF.

This chain links TRBV9 with TRBJ1-2; weak D call: TRBD1 (5 bases). The CDR3 extends over 21 amino acids. CDR1 is SGDLS and CDR2 is YYNGEE in the germline V gene. Trimming took off 4 bases at V and 2 bases at J, with 33 bases between the two ends. The CDR3 spells CASSPLREDWGTGFLNYGYTF. The CDR3 coding sequence is TGTGCCAGCAGCCCCCTAAGAGAGGATTGGGGCACAGGATTTTTGAACTATGGCTACACCTTC.

The rearrangement uses TRBV19 and TRBJ1-2; 10 bases agree with TRBD1. Germline V gene lookup returns CDR1 LNHDA and CDR2 SQIVND (reference sequence). The V and J ends lost 6 bases and 4 bases, in that order; junction bases with no gene match: 8. This CDR3 spans 15 amino acids. CDR3 nucleotides: TGTGCCAGTAGACCGTGGACAGGGGGGACCTATGGCTACACCTTC. Its protein is CASRPWTGGTYGYTF.

The V call is TRBV6-1, the J call TRBJ1-1; TRBD1 agrees at 11 bases. CDR3 size: 15 residues. Per germline, CDR1 MNHNS and CDR2 SASEGT. Trimming cost V 5 bases and J 11 bases; bases outside gene matches: 13. For the CDR3, the DNA is TGTGCCAGCAGTTCCCGGGACAGGGGGTTCTCTAGGGCTTTCTTT. It specifies CASSSRDRGFSRAFF.

This rearrangement joins TRBV14 to TRBJ2-3; a weak D match, TRBD2 (6 bases). There are 15 residues in the CDR3. The V and J ends lost 4 bases and 1 base respectively, with 12 bases between them. CDR1 SGHDN and CDR2 FVKESK come from the germline V gene. DNA of the CDR3: TGTGCCAGCAGCCTTATGGGGGGAGGCACAGATACGCAGTATTTT. It codes for CASSLMGGGTDTQYF.

The chain has TRBV29-1 and TRBJ1-3; TRBD1 aligns across 7 bases. The V gene's germline CDR1 is SQVTM and CDR2 ANQGSEA. This CDR3 region has 15 residues. The junction had 6 bases not matched to a gene; V was cut back by 4 bases and J by 0 bases. The CDR3 loop is CSVAFDRASGNTIYF. In DNA, the CDR3 is TGCAGCGTTGCCTTTGACAGGGCCTCTGGAAACACCATATATTTT.

The chain has TRBV5-6 and TRBJ2-1; TRBD1 matches 8 bases. V shed 4 bases and J 4 bases; nucleotides not matched to a gene: 7. CDR1 is SGHDT and CDR2 is YYEEEE in the germline V gene. This CDR3 is built from 15 residues. CDR3 bases: TGTGCCAGCAGCCCCGTAGGACAGGGATACAATGAGCAGTTCTTC. Protein sequence: CASSPVGQGYNEQFF.

This clone has just a few counts. This CDR3 is CASSLGPFYEQYF. The CDR3 DNA reads TGTGCCAGCAGCTTAGGGCCCTTCTACGAGCAGTACTTC. The chain combines TRBV7-9 with TRBJ2-7; D gene unclear. Germline assignment: CDR1 SEHNR and CDR2 FQNEAQ (reference sequence). This CDR3 is 13 amino acids long. With 1 base removed from V and 3 bases from J, the gap between germline ends came to 7 bases. The variable domain in full, with the rest retrieved from reference TRBV7-9 and TRBJ2-7, is DTGVSQNPRHKITKRGQNVTFRCDPISEHNRLYWYRQTLGQGPEFLTYFQNEAQLEKSRLLSDRFSAERPKGSFSTLEIQRTEQGDSAMYLCASSLGPFYEQYFGPGTRLTVT.

V gene TRBV19 combines with J gene TRBJ2-7; 8 nucleotides align to TRBD1. J gave up 3 bases and V 6 bases, and 7 bases lay outside the gene matches. The CDR3 totals 14 residues. Germline V gene lookup returns CDR1 LNHDA and CDR2 SQIVND (reference sequence). CDR3 in amino acids: CASSRTGTGYEQYF. CDR3 coding DNA: TGTGCCAGTAGCCGTACGGGGACAGGCTACGAGCAGTACTTC.

This clone occurred a few times. V is TRBV7-2 and J is TRBJ2-7; 8 nucleotides align to TRBD2. The CDR3 sequence is 15 residues long. Germline CDR1 is SGHTA and CDR2 is FQGNSA. V shed 5 bases and J 3 bases; nucleotides not matched to a gene: 9. CDR3 coding DNA: TGTGCCAGCAGCCAAACCCCGGGGGGGGGCTACGAGCAGTACTTC. Translating it yields CASSQTPGGGYEQYF.

CDR3 DNA sequence: TGCGCCAGCAGCTTGGGGGACAGGGGTAGACAAGAGACCCAGTACTTC. Encoded protein: CASSLGDRGRQETQYF. The chain couples TRBV5-1 to TRBJ2-5; 10 bases are shared with TRBD1. J gave up 2 bases and V 0 bases, and 4 bases lay outside the gene matches. Looked up from germline, CDR1 is SGHRS and CDR2 is YFSETQ. The CDR3 contains 16 residues. The full variable domain, rest sourced from reference TRBV5-1 and TRBJ2-5, is KAGVTQTPRYLIKTRGQQVTLSCSPISGHRSVSWYQQTPGQGLQFLFEYFSETQRNKGNFPGRFSGRQFSNSRSEMNVSTLELGDSALYLCASSLGDRGRQETQYFGPGTRLLVL.

A few counts support this clone. V gene TRBV5-1 combines with J gene TRBJ2-2; a possible D gene is TRBD2 (6 bases). Germline loops: CDR1 SGHRS, CDR2 YFSETQ. This CDR3 is 15 amino acids long. The V end lost 4 bases, the J end lost 5 bases, and 15 bases lay between the germline ends. The DNA of the CDR3 is TGCGCCAGCAGCGGTGGGGGGAGGACTACCGGGGAGCTGTTTTTT. Translated: CASSGGGRTTGELFF.

The chain employs TRBV7-8 and TRBJ1-5; D remains ambiguous. The germline V gene has CDR1 SGHVS and CDR2 FQNEAQ. V gave up 1 base and J gave up 3 bases, with 10 bases separating them. The CDR3 runs to 15 residues. As DNA, the CDR3 is TGTGCCAGCAGCTTAGAGGTGCGGAACAATCAGCCCCAGCATTTT. This translates into CASSLEVRNNQPQHF.

V and J are TRBV19 and TRBJ2-5; 8 positions agree with TRBD1. With V trimmed by 2 bases and J by 5 bases, 1 base remained unmatched. The CDR3 runs to 13 residues. CDR1 is LNHDA and CDR2 is SQIVND in the germline V gene (reference sequence). The CDR3 nucleotides are TGTGCCAGTAGTATAACAGGGGGGGAGACCCAGTACTTC. It yields the protein CASSITGGETQYF. The full variable domain, rest sourced from reference TRBV19 and TRBJ2-5, is DGGITQSPKYLFRKEGQNVTLSCEQNLNHDAMYWYRQDPGQGLRLIYYSQIVNDFQKGDIAEGYSVSREKKESFPLTVTSAQKNPTAFYLCASSITGGETQYFGPGTRLLVL.

The chain couples TRBV28 to TRBJ2-7; D is perhaps TRBD2 (6 bases). Trimming cost V 8 bases and J 4 bases, with 12 bases left between them. The CDR3 runs to 12 residues. CDR1 MDHEN and CDR2 SYDVKM come from the germline V gene. The CDR3 region is CASGTAGYEQYF. In DNA, the CDR3 is TGTGCCAGCGGGACTGCCGGGTACGAGCAGTACTTC.

J is TRBJ1-1 and V is TRBV27; D not resolved. Trimming took off 5 bases at V and 1 base at J, with 5 bases between the two ends. This CDR3 comprises 12 residues. From germline, CDR1 is MNHEY and CDR2 SMNVEV (reference sequence). CDR3 protein: CASSMANTEAFF. CDR3 bases: TGTGCCAGCAGTATGGCGAACACTGAAGCTTTCTTT.

The J gene is TRBJ2-7, the V gene TRBV2; no clear D gene. From germline, CDR1 is SNHLY and CDR2 FYNNEI. The ends were cut back, 4 bases at V and 3 bases at J, with 7 bases in the middle. The length of the CDR3 is 12 residues. The chain's CDR3 is CASSVGGYEQYF. CDR3 nucleotides: TGTGCCAGCAGTGTAGGCGGCTACGAGCAGTACTTC.